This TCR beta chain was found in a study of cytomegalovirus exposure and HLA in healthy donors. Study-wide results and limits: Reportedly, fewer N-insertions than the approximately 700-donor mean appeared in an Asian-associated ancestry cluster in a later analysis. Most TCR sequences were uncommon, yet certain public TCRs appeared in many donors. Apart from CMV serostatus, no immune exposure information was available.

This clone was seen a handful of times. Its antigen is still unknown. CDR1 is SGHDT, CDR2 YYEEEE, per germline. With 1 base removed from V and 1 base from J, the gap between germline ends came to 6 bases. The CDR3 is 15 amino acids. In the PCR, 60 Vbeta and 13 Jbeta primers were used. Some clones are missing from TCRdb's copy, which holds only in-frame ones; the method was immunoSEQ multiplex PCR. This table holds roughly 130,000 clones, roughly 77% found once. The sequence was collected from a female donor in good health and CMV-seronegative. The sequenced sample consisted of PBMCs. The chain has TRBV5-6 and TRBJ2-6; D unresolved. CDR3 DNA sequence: TGTGCCAGCAGCTTGATCCCATCTGGGGCCAACGTCCTGACTTTC. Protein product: CASSLIPSGANVLTF.